This is a list of T cell receptor beta chains from one sample in a study of massively parallel sequencing of T cell beta chains. TCRdb processed the 5' RACE reads anew with MiXCR; each CDR3 protein has one entry. The repertoire has 4,000 to 4,500 distinct CDR3 sequences, over 35% of them found once; the top ten carry just under 3%. The specimen was commercial RNA from peripheral blood pooled from many donors. The receptors were sampled from a pool of human donors in good health; the sample was commercial RNA pooled from many donors. Each CDR3 is given with its conserved first and last residue. Each record gives: J gene, D gene, V gene, clone size, CDR3 protein, CDR3 DNA. D genes are given only for firm matches. Some rows mark clone size as missing; the rest say once, few, many or name a class of expanded clone.

J: TRBJ2-2; D: NA; V: TRBV21-1; size: NA; CDR3: CASSKRDQTTGELFF; DNA: TGTGCCAGCAGCAAAAGGGACCAGACCACCGGGGAGCTGTTTTTT
J: TRBJ1-2; D: NA; V: TRBV20-1; size: NA; CDR3: CSASPTAGDGYTF; DNA: TGCAGTGCTAGCCCCACTGCAGGGGACGGCTACACCTTC
J: TRBJ2-6; D: TRBD1; V: TRBV14; size: NA; CDR3: CASSLRGPGANVLTF; DNA: TGTGCCAGCAGCCTCAGGGGGCCTGGGGCCAACGTCCTGACTTTC
J: TRBJ2-7; D: NA; V: TRBV6-2/TRBV6-3; size: NA; CDR3: CASSYDTYEQYF; DNA: TGTGCCAGCAGTTACGACACCTACGAGCAGTACTTC
J: TRBJ1-6; D: NA; V: TRBV20-1; size: NA; CDR3: CSARSQSGGHSPLHF; DNA: TGCAGTGCTAGAAGTCAATCGGGTGGACATTCACCCCTCCACTTT
J: TRBJ1-1; D: TRBD1; V: TRBV20-1; size: few; CDR3: CSARDLDRGTEAFF; DNA: TGCAGTGCTAGAGATTTAGACAGGGGAACTGAAGCTTTCTTT
J: TRBJ2-7; D: NA; V: TRBV5-1; size: NA; CDR3: CASSLAAGGSYEQYF; DNA: TGCGCCAGCAGCTTGGCGGCAGGGGGGTCCTACGAGCAGTACTTC
J: TRBJ2-3; D: NA; V: TRBV12-3/TRBV12-4; size: NA; CDR3: CASSLSLSTDTQYF; DNA: TGTGCCAGCAGTTTGTCCCTAAGCACAGATACGCAGTATTTT
J: TRBJ2-1; D: NA; V: TRBV29-1; size: NA; CDR3: CSVAERTYNEQFF; DNA: TGCAGCGTCGCTGAGCGAACCTACAATGAGCAGTTCTTC
J: TRBJ2-7; D: NA; V: TRBV5-1; size: few; CDR3: CASSRDGFYEQYF; DNA: TGCGCCAGCAGCCGGGACGGATTCTACGAGCAGTACTTC
J: TRBJ1-5; D: NA; V: TRBV14; size: NA; CDR3: CASSQGGVGNQPQHF; DNA: TGTGCCAGCAGCCAAGGAGGGGTAGGCAATCAGCCCCAGCATTTT
J: TRBJ2-3; D: NA; V: TRBV7-6; size: once; CDR3: CASSRGAASTDTQYF; DNA: TGTGCCAGCAGCCGGGGAGCGGCGAGCACAGATACGCAGTATTTT
J: TRBJ2-2; D: TRBD1; V: TRBV7-1; size: NA; CDR3: CASSSRDRGTGELFF; DNA: TGTGCCAGCAGCTCCCGGGACAGGGGCACCGGGGAGCTGTTTTTT
J: TRBJ1-1; D: NA; V: TRBV12-1; size: NA; CDR3: CASSLHTEAFF; DNA: TGTGCCAGCAGCCTCCATACTGAAGCTTTCTTT
J: TRBJ2-7; D: TRBD2; V: TRBV20-1; size: NA; CDR3: CSASLAGGFGEQYF; DNA: TGCAGTGCTAGCCTAGCGGGGGGGTTCGGCGAGCAGTACTTC
J: TRBJ1-2; D: TRBD1; V: TRBV14; size: few; CDR3: CASSPAQGAGRYTF; DNA: TGTGCCAGCAGCCCGGCCCAGGGGGCGGGTCGCTACACCTTC
J: TRBJ2-7; D: NA; V: TRBV4-2; size: few; CDR3: CASSQGGAEQYF; DNA: TGTGCCAGCAGCCAAGGCGGGGCCGAGCAGTACTTC
J: TRBJ2-1; D: NA; V: TRBV28; size: NA; CDR3: CASSLRLGVKEQFF; DNA: TGTGCCAGCAGTTTAAGGTTGGGGGTTAAAGAGCAGTTCTTC
J: TRBJ2-1; D: NA; V: TRBV7-6; size: few; CDR3: CASSLWVNEQFF; DNA: TGTGCCAGCAGCTTATGGGTTAATGAGCAGTTCTTC
J: TRBJ2-3; D: NA; V: TRBV20-1; size: few; CDR3: CSASTDTQYF; DNA: TGCAGTGCTAGCACAGATACGCAGTATTTT
J: TRBJ2-7; D: NA; V: TRBV6-2/TRBV6-3; size: NA; CDR3: CASKGPYEQYF; DNA: TGTGCCAGCAAGGGGCCCTACGAGCAGTACTTC
J: TRBJ2-5; D: TRBD2; V: TRBV20-1; size: few; CDR3: CSAREGREGTQYF; DNA: TGCAGTGCTAGAGAGGGCAGGGAGGGGACCCAGTACTTC
J: TRBJ2-7; D: NA; V: TRBV25-1; size: NA; CDR3: CASRPSGTPYEQYF; DNA: TGTGCCAGCAGACCGAGCGGAACCCCCTACGAGCAGTACTTC
J: TRBJ1-2; D: NA; V: TRBV11-3; size: few; CDR3: CASSLVWGWGGYTF; DNA: TGTGCCAGCAGCTTAGTGTGGGGATGGGGTGGCTACACCTTC
J: TRBJ2-3; D: NA; V: TRBV10-3; size: NA; CDR3: CAISEGGIVDTQYF; DNA: TGTGCCATCAGTGAGGGGGGGATTGTAGATACGCAGTATTTT
J: TRBJ1-1; D: NA; V: TRBV13; size: few; CDR3: CASSFYGGTEAFF; DNA: TGTGCCAGCAGCTTCTATGGGGGCACTGAAGCTTTCTTT
J: TRBJ2-3; D: NA; V: TRBV5-1; size: few; CDR3: CASSAGQSTDTQYF; DNA: TGCGCCAGCAGCGCAGGACAGAGCACAGATACGCAGTATTTT
J: TRBJ1-1; D: NA; V: TRBV7-1; size: NA; CDR3: CASSSPTRMNTEAFF; DNA: TGTGCCAGCAGCTCGCCGACCCGAATGAACACTGAAGCTTTCTTT